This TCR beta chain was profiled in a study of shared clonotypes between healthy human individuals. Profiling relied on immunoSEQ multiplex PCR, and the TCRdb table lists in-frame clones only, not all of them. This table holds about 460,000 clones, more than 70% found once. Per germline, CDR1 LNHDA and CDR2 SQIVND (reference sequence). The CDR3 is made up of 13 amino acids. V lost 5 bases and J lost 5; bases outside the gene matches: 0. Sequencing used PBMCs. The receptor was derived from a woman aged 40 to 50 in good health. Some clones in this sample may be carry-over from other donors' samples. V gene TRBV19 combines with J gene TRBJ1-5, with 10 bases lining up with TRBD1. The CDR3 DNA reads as TGTGCCAGTAGTGGACAGGGGGATCAGCCCCAGCATTTT. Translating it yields CASSGQGDQPQHF.